The clone carrying this T cell receptor beta chain has more than one count but fewer than ten. This entry comes from a study of blood T cell repertoires in COVID-19. The wider study: There were acute and convalescent COVID-19 samples, and they came from the United States, Italy and Spain. PBMCs, B-cell-depleted T cells, or T cells were the source of the cDNA or gDNA that made up the material.

Germline V gene sequence: CDR1 MNHEY, CDR2 SVGAGI. J lost 3 bases, V lost 7 bases, and 8 bases had no gene match. CDR3 length: 14 residues. Profiled with immunoSEQ multiplex PCR; TCRdb holds only in-frame clones, not every one. This table holds 110,000 or so clones, over 80% found once. The rearrangement joins TRBV6-5 to TRBJ1-2; TRBD1 matches 7 bases. The specimen was peripheral blood. The receptor's source is a woman between 50 and 59 years old with acute or convalescent COVID-19. CDR3 sequence (DNA): TGTGCCAGCATCAGGGACAGAACTTACTATGGCTACACCTTC. Protein sequence: CASIRDRTYYGYTF.